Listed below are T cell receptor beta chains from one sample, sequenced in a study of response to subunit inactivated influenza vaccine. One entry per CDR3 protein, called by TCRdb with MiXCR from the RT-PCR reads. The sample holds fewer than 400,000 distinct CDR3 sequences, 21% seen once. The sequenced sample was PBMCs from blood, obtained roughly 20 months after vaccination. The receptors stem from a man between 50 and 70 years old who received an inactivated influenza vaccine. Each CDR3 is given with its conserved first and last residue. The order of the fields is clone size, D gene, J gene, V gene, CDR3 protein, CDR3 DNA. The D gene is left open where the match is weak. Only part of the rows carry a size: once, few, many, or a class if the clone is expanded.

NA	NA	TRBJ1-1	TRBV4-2	CASSQDVWAGSAEAFF	TGTGCCAGCAGCCAAGATGTATGGGCAGGGAGCGCTGAAGCTTTCTTT
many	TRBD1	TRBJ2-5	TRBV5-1	CASSWSLGQGSKTQYF	TGCGCCAGCAGCTGGAGCCTCGGACAGGGCTCGAAGACCCAGTACTTC
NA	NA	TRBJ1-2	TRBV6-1	CASRKPGTLNYGYTF	TGTGCCAGCAGGAAGCCGGGAACTCTTAACTATGGCTACACCTTC
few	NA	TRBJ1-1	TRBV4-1	CASSQAPGLGTEAFF	TGCGCCAGCAGCCAAGCGCCGGGATTGGGCACTGAAGCTTTCTTT
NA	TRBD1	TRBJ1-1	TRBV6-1	CASVARTGGNTEAFF	TGTGCCAGCGTGGCCCGGACAGGGGGCAACACTGAAGCTTTCTTT
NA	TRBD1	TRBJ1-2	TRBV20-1	CSAMRQGRFGDGYTF	TGCAGTGCTATGAGACAGGGGAGGTTCGGGGATGGCTACACCTTC
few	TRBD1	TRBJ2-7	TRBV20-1	CSARDPPGQVSYEQYF	TGCAGTGCTAGAGATCCCCCGGGACAGGTCTCCTACGAGCAGTACTTC
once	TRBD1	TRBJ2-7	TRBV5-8	CASSLNRGLYEQYF	TGTGCCAGCAGCTTAAACAGGGGGCTGTACGAGCAGTACTTC
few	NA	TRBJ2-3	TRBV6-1	CASSEVTSSTDTQYF	TGTGCCAGCAGTGAAGTAACTAGCAGCACAGATACGCAGTATTTT
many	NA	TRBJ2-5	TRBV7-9	CASSSNGQGGETQYF	TGTGCCAGCAGCTCGAACGGACAGGGAGGGGAGACCCAGTACTTC
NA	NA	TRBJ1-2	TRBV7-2	CASSPSRGAGGYTF	TGTGCCAGCAGCCCCTCAAGGGGGGCAGGTGGCTACACCTTC
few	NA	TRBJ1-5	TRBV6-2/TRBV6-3	CASNRDGSNQPQHF	TGTGCCAGCAACCGGGACGGTAGCAATCAGCCCCAGCATTTT
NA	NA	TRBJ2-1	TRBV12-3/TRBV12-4	CASSPPAVYSYNEQFF	TGTGCCAGCAGTCCCCCAGCCGTATACTCCTACAATGAGCAGTTCTTC
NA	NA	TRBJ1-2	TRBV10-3	CAISESRGLGYTF	TGTGCCATCAGTGAGTCTCGGGGGCTAGGCTACACCTTC
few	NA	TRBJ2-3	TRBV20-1	CSASSDRASTDTQYF	TGCAGTGCTAGCTCTGACCGTGCTAGCACAGATACGCAGTATTTT
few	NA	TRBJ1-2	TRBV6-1	CASRALRTDYGYTF	TGTGCCAGCAGAGCCCTCCGGACAGACTATGGCTACACCTTC
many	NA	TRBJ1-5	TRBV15	CATSRVLDSDYSNQPQHF	TGTGCCACCAGCAGAGTCCTCGACAGCGATTATAGCAATCAGCCCCAGCATTTT
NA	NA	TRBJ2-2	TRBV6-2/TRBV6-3	CASSPTGSANTGELFF	TGTGCCAGCAGCCCAACAGGTTCCGCGAACACCGGGGAGCTGTTTTTT
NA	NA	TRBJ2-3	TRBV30	CAWKKSALGTDTQYF	TGTGCCTGGAAAAAAAGCGCCTTGGGCACAGATACGCAGTATTTT
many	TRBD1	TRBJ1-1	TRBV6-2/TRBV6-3	CASSRPQGATEAFF	TGTGCCAGCAGTCGTCCCCAGGGGGCCACTGAAGCTTTCTTT
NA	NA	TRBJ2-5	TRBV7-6	CASSLLYGDQETQYF	TGTGCCAGCAGCTTATTATACGGGGACCAAGAGACCCAGTACTTC
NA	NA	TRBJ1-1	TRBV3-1	CASTQRTVNTEAFF	TGTGCCAGCACCCAAAGGACAGTGAACACTGAAGCTTTCTTT
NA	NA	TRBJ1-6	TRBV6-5	CASSYSRSGSPLHF	TGTGCCAGCAGTTACTCGAGGTCGGGTTCACCCCTCCACTTT
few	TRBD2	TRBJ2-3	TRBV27	CASSYLSGTGIPDTQYF	TGTGCCAGCAGTTACCTTAGCGGGACCGGAATACCAGATACGCAGTATTTT
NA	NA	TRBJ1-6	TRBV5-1	CASSRSGRPSYNSPLHF	TGCGCCAGCAGCCGGAGTGGGCGGCCCTCCTATAATTCACCCCTCCACTTT
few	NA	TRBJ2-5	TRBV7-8	CASSPGLSETQYF	TGTGCCAGCAGCCCAGGACTTTCAGAGACCCAGTACTTC
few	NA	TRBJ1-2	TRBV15	CATSRDLSGVYGYTF	TGTGCCACCAGCAGAGATCTTTCAGGGGTCTATGGCTACACCTTC
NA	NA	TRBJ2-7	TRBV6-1	CASSEAWRGTYEQYF	TGTGCCAGCAGTGAAGCGTGGCGGGGAACCTACGAGCAGTACTTC
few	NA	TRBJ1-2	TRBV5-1	CASSLVDGYGYTF	TGCGCCAGCAGCTTGGTAGATGGTTATGGCTACACCTTC
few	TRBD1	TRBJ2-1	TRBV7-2	CASSLTAGGSLEQFF	TGTGCCAGCAGCTTAACAGCAGGGGGCTCTCTTGAGCAGTTCTTC
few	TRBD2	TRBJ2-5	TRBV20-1	CSATPWTSGNQETQYF	TGCAGTGCTACCCCGTGGACTAGCGGGAACCAAGAGACCCAGTACTTC
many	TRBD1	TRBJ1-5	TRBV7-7	CASSRPEAGGPQGNQPQHF	TGTGCCAGCAGCCGCCCTGAGGCAGGGGGTCCCCAAGGAAATCAGCCCCAGCATTTT
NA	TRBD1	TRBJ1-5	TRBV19	CASKDRAGQGSQPQHF	TGTGCCAGTAAAGATAGGGCGGGACAGGGGAGCCAGCCCCAGCATTTT
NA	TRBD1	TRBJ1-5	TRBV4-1	CASSPGTVNQPQHF	TGCGCCAGCAGTCCCGGGACAGTAAATCAGCCCCAGCATTTT
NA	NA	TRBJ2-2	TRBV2	CASSIRSRTGELFF	TGTGCCAGCAGTATTCGATCTAGGACCGGGGAGCTGTTTTTT
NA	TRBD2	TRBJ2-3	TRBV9	CASSVGQRGGRSTDTQYF	TGTGCCAGCAGCGTAGGGCAACGGGGGGGCCGTAGCACAGATACGCAGTATTTT
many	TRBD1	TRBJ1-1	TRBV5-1	CASSPPRQGVQTEAFF	TGCGCCAGCAGCCCACCCAGACAGGGCGTTCAGACTGAAGCTTTCTTT
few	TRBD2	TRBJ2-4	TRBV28	CASSFPVVAGKNIQYF	TGTGCCAGCAGTTTCCCCGTAGTAGCGGGGAAAAACATTCAGTACTTC
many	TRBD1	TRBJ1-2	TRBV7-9	CASSPRVGQGIYGYTF	TGTGCCAGCAGCCCGAGGGTAGGACAGGGGATTTATGGCTACACCTTC
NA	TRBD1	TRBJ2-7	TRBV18	CASSTRGTGGSGEQYF	TGTGCCAGCTCAACTCGAGGGACAGGGGGCTCAGGCGAGCAGTACTTC
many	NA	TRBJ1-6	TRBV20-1	CSARFRGRMAYNSPLHF	TGCAGTGCTAGATTTAGGGGGAGGATGGCCTATAATTCACCCCTCCACTTT
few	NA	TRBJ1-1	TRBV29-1	CSVESRNTEAFF	TGCAGCGTTGAGAGCCGGAACACTGAAGCTTTCTTT
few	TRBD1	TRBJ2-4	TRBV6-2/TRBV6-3	CASSRTGEKNIQYF	TGTGCCAGCAGTAGGACAGGGGAAAAAAACATTCAGTACTTC
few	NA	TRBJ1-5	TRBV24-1	CATSVGGYQPQHF	TGTGCCACCAGCGTCGGGGGCTATCAGCCCCAGCATTTT
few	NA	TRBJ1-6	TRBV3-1	CASSQDSEAPLNSPLHF	TGTGCCAGCAGCCAAGATTCCGAGGCTCCCCTTAATTCACCCCTCCACTTT
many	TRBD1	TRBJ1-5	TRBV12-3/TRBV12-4	CASSANRGNSNQPQHF	TGTGCCAGCAGTGCGAACAGGGGAAATAGCAATCAGCCCCAGCATTTT
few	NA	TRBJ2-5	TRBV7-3	CASSLWGPQETQYF	TGTGCCAGCAGCTTATGGGGACCACAAGAGACCCAGTACTTC
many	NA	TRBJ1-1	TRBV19	CASSIGGRVVTEAFF	TGTGCCAGTAGTATCGGGGGCCGGGTCGTCACTGAAGCTTTCTTT